Shown below are 7 T cell receptor beta chains from a single sample sequenced in a study of T cell clones after liver transplantation. Generated by immunoSEQ multiplex PCR, the TCRdb table keeps only in-frame clones and is missing some. The sample has about 20,000 clones, 78% seen once. The source was CD8+ T cells from blood, collected approximately 54 months after liver transplant. These TCRs come from a human patient who received a liver transplant. Some T cells may arise from the graft donor.

This clone has just a few counts. The chain uses TRBV15 and TRBJ2-5; possibly TRBD2 for D (5 bases). The V gene's germline CDR1 is LNHNV and CDR2 YYDKDF (reference sequence). CDR3 size: 14 residues. The ends were cut back, 0 bases at V and 7 bases at J, with 12 bases in the middle. CDR3 bases: TGTGCCACCAGCAGAGATGGGGAGTGGGCGACCCAGTACTTC. Translating gives CATSRDGEWATQYF.

V usage is TRBV27 and J usage is TRBJ1-5, with D uncertain. Trimming pared 8 bases from V and 0 bases from J, leaving 11 bases between. This CDR3 is built from 14 residues. CDR1 and CDR2 (germline): MNHEY, SMNVEV (reference sequence). For the CDR3, the DNA is TGTGCCAGCGGGGTCAGATATAGCAATCAGCCCCAGCATTTT. Translating gives CASGVRYSNQPQHF.

The gene calls are TRBV7-2 and TRBJ2-7; no clear D. V gave up 1 base and J gave up 6 bases, with 7 bases separating them. Germline CDR1 and CDR2: SGHTA and FQGNSA. This CDR3 region has 12 residues. CDR3 sequence (DNA): TGTGCCAGCAGCTTAGGTCTTGTCGAGCAGTACTTC. Translated, it gives CASSLGLVEQYF. Using reference TRBV7-2 and TRBJ2-7 for the parts outside the CDR3, the full variable domain is GAGVSQSPSNKVTEKGKDVELRCDPISGHTALYWYRQSLGQGLEFLIYFQGNSAPDKSGLPSDRFSAERTGGSVSTLTIQRTQQEDSAVYLCASSLGLVEQYFGPGTRLTVT.

This clone appeared once. The CDR3 region is CASSQERDMDTPQHF. The CDR3 coding sequence is TGCGCCAGCAGCCAAGAACGGGACATGGATACGCCCCAGCATTTT. The chain links TRBV4-1 to TRBJ1-5; D perhaps matches TRBD1 (6 bases). V lost 0 bases, J lost 9 bases, and 15 bases lay in between. The CDR3 has 15 amino acids. The V gene's germline CDR1 is MGHRA and CDR2 YSYEKL.

This rearrangement joins TRBV6-6 to TRBJ2-7, with 7 positions matching TRBD2. The junction had 9 bases not matched to a gene; V was cut back by 6 bases and J by 4 bases. This CDR3 spans 14 amino acids. Germline loops: CDR1 MNHNY, CDR2 SVGAGI (reference sequence). As DNA, the CDR3 is TGTGCCAGCAGATCTGACTGGGAGGGATACGAGCAGTACTTC. This encodes CASRSDWEGYEQYF.

This clone came up a few times. This chain uses TRBV5-4 with TRBJ2-3, with a tentative D call TRBD1 (5 bases). V gave up 0 bases and J gave up 3 bases, with 14 bases separating them. CDR1 and CDR2 from the germline V gene are SGHNT and YYREEE (reference sequence). This CDR3 has 16 amino acids. In DNA form, the CDR3 reads TGTGCCAGCAGCTTGGATTCGAAGGGGCGGACAGATACGCAGTATTTT. It codes for CASSLDSKGRTDTQYF.

This clone appeared a single time. This CDR3 is also generated by other DNA sequences in the sample. This sequence joins TRBV6-1 and TRBJ2-3; TRBD2 matches at 8 bases. The CDR3 length is 17 residues. V lost 1 base to trimming and J lost 2 bases; unmatched junction nucleotides: 8. CDR1 and CDR2 (germline): MNHNS, SASEGT. In nucleotides, the CDR3 is TGTGCCAGCAGTGAAGGAGCTAGCGGGTTATTCACAGATACGCAGTATTTT. This translates into CASSEGASGLFTDTQYF.